This entry is about one T cell receptor (beta chain). Its antigen is not known. TCRdb analysed the reads with MiXCR anew, one entry per CDR3 protein. This repertoire shows fewer than 1,000,000 distinct CDR3 sequences, 31% found once; its top ten account for about an eighth. Germline V gene lookup returns CDR1 ENHRY and CDR2 SYGVKD. Trimming stripped 0 bases from V and 8 bases from J, with 4 bases between. This CDR3 has 12 amino acids. The data stem from a study of T cell repertoires in cytomegalovirus infection. Study context: Peptides in the study included HLA-C-restricted and HLA-B-restricted CMV epitopes. Both a matching HLA type and CMV infection were indicated by public TCR beta signatures. Overall study findings and caveats: The study found HLA-C-restricted CMV-specific TCR beta clonotypes dominating the ex vivo response. Identification of carriers of CMV plus the relevant HLA was performed using cumulative public TCR beta family frequency.

The V gene is TRBV10-3, the J gene TRBJ1-4; D is ambiguous. The receptor was isolated from a human donor in good health (CMV status not recorded). Some clones in this sample may be carry-over from other donors' samples. Material: cultured CD8+ T cells from PBMCs, obtained from culture after CMV antigen stimulation. In DNA, the CDR3 is TGTGCCATCAGTGAGTCGAGGGAAAAACTGTTTTTT. It yields the protein CAISESREKLFF.